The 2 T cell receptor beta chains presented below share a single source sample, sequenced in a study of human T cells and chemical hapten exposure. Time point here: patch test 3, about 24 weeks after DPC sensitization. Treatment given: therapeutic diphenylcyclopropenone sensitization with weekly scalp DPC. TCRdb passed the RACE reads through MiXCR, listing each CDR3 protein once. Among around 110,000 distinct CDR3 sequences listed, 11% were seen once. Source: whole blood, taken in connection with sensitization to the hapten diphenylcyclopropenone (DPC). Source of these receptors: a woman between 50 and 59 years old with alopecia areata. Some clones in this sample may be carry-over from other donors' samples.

CDR3 coding DNA: TGCGCCAGCAGCTTTGGACAGGATTGGGGGCAGTTCTTC. This gives the protein CASSFGQDWGQFF. The chain joins TRBV5-1 to TRBJ2-1; 7 nucleotides line up with TRBD1. The CDR3 is made up of 13 amino acids. Trimming cost V 2 bases and J 12 bases; bases outside gene matches: 8. Germline V gives CDR1 SGHRS, CDR2 YFSETQ.

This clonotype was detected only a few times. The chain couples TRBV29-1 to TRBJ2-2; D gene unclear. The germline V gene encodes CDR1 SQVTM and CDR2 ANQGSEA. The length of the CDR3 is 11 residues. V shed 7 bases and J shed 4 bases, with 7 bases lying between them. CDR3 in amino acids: CSGKTTGELFF. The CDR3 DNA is TGCAGCGGAAAAACCACCGGGGAGCTGTTTTTT.